This T cell receptor beta chain was retrieved from a study of T cells in Graves' hyperthyroidism and ophthalmopathy. Amplification targeted TCR beta CDR3 regions from RNA transcripts. Using the HTBI primer set, a first-round RT-PCR was run on the TCR CDR3. MiXCR, applied by TCRdb to the multiplex PCR reads, yields one record per CDR3 protein. The sample holds a few hundred thousand distinct CDR3 sequences, 15% to 18% seen once. This clonotype was found many times. Antigen unknown. The CDR3 is 12 residues long. Trimming took off 7 bases at V and 0 bases at J, with 6 bases between the two ends. Germline V gene lookup returns CDR1 MNHNS and CDR2 SASEGT. Study-level results: Ophthalmopathy got predicted by the model a median around 6.6 months before its onset.

The sequencing input was blood. The rearrangement links TRBV6-1 to TRBJ1-2; D not certain. This clonotype was sampled from a woman aged 18-29 years with Graves' hyperthyroidism that later progressed to Graves' ophthalmopathy. The CDR3 is CASIKTNYGYTF. The CDR3 nucleotides read TGTGCCAGCATCAAGACTAACTATGGCTACACCTTC.